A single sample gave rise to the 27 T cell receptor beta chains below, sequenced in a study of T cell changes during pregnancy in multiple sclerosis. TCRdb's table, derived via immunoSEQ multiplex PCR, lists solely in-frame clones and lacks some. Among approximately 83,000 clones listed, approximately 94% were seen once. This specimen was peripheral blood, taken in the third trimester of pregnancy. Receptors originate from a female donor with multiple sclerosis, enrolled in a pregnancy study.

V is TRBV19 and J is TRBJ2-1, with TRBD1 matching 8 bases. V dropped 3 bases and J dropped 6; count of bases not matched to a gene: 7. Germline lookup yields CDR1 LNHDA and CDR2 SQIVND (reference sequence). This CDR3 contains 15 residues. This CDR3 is CASSMQGAQTNEQFF. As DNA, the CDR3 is TGTGCCAGTAGTATGCAGGGGGCTCAAACCAATGAGCAGTTCTTC.

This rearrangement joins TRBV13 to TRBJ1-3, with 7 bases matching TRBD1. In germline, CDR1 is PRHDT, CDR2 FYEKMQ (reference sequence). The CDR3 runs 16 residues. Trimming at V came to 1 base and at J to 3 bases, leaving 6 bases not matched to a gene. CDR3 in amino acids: CASSLDPGTVGNTIYF. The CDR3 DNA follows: TGTGCCAGCAGCTTAGACCCGGGGACAGTTGGAAACACCATATATTTT.

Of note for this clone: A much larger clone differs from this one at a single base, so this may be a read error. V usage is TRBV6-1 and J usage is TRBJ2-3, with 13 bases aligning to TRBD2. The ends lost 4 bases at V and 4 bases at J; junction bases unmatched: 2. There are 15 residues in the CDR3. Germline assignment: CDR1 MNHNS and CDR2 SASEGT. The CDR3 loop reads CASSGTSGSSDTQYF. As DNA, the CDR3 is TGTGCCAGCAGTGGGACTAGCGGGAGCTCAGATACGCAGTATTTT.

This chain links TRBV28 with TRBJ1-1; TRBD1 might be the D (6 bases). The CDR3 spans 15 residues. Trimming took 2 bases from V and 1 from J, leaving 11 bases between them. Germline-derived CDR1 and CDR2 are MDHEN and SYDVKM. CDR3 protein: CASSLPQQGNTEAFF. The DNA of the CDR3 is TGTGCCAGCAGTTTACCTCAACAGGGGAACACTGAAGCTTTCTTT.

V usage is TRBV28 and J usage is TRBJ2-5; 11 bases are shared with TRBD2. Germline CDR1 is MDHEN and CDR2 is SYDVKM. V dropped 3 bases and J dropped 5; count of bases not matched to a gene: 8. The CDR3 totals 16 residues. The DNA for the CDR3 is TGTGCCAGCAGTTTTGGTGCTAGCGGGGGGAGCGAGACCCAGTACTTC. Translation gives CASSFGASGGSETQYF.

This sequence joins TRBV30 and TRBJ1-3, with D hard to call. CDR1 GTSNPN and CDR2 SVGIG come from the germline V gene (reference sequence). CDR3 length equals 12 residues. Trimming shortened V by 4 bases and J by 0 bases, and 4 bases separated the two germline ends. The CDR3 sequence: CAWTGSGNTIYF. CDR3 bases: TGTGCCTGGACAGGCTCTGGAAACACCATATATTTT. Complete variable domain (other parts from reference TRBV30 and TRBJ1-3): SQTIHQWPATLVQPVGSPLSLECTVEGTSNPNLYWYRQAAGRGLQLLFYSVGIGQISSEVPQNLSASRPQDRQFILSSKKLLLSDSGFYLCAWTGSGNTIYFGEGSWLTVV.

CDR3 sequence (DNA): TGTGCCAGCAGTTTCGACAGCCGCCTGATGAGCATTCAGTACTTC. Translating it yields CASSFDSRLMSIQYF. The chain is built from TRBV28 and TRBJ2-4; the D gene is possibly TRBD1 (5 bases). This CDR3 has 15 amino acids. Between the trimmed V and J ends, which lost 3 bases and 9 bases, there was a span of 18 bases. Germline values: CDR1 MDHEN, CDR2 SYDVKM.

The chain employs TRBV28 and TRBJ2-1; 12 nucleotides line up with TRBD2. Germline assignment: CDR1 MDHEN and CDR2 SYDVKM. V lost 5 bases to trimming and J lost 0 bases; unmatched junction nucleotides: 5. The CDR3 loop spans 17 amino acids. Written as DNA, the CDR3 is TGTGCCAGCAGTGACTCTAGCGGGAGGGCCTCCTACAATGAGCAGTTCTTC. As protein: CASSDSSGRASYNEQFF.

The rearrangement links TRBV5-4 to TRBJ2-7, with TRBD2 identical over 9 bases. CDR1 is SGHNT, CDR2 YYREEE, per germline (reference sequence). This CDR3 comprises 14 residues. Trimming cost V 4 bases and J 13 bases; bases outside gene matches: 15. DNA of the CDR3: TGTGCCAGCAGCCACGGGACTAGCAAAAATGGGCTATACTTC. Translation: CASSHGTSKNGLYF.

The CDR3 region has the DNA TGTGCCAGCAGTTGGACAGGGGGTGGCATCACTGAAGCTTTCTTT. Translating it yields CASSWTGGGITEAFF. The V call is TRBV28, the J call TRBJ1-1, with 10 bases fitting TRBD1. The CDR3 covers 15 residues. Unmatched junction bases numbered 6, after V lost 4 bases and J lost 4 bases. The germline V gene encodes CDR1 MDHEN and CDR2 SYDVKM.

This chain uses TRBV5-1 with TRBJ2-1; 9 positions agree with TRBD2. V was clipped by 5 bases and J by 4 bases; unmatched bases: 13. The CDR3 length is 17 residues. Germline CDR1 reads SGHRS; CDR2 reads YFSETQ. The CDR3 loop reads CASSSGVLAGLYNEQFF. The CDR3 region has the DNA TGCGCCAGCAGTAGTGGGGTACTAGCGGGCCTATACAATGAGCAGTTCTTC.

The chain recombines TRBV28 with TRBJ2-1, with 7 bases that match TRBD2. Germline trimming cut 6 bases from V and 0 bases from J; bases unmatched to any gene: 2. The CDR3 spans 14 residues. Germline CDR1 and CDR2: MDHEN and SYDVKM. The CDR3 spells CASRAGSSYNEQFF. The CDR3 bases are TGTGCCAGCAGAGCGGGAAGCTCCTACAATGAGCAGTTCTTC.

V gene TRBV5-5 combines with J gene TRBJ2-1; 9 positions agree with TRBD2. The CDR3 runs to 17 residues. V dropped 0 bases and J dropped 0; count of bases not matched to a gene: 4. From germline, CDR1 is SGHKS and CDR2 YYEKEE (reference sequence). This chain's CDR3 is CASSLVGTSSSYNEQFF. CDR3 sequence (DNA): TGTGCCAGCAGCTTGGTAGGGACTAGCAGCTCCTACAATGAGCAGTTCTTC.

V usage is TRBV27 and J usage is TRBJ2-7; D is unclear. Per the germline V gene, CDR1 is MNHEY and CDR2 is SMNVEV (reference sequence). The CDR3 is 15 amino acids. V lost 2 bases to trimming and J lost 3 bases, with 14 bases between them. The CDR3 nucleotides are TGTGCCAGCAGTTTAAATTTCCCCCCTAACTACGAGCAGTACTTC. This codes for CASSLNFPPNYEQYF.

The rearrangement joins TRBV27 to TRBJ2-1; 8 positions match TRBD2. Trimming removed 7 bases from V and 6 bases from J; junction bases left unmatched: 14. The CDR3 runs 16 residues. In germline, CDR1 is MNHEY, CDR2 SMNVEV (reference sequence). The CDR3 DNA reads TGTGCCAGCACCGCAACGGCCAGCGGGAGTGTCAATGAGCAGTTCTTC. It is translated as CASTATASGSVNEQFF.

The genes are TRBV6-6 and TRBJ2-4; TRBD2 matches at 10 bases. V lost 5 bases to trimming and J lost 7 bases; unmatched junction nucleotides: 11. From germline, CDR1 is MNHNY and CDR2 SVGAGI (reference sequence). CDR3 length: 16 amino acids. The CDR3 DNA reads TGTGCCAGCAGTCCATTGAAAAGCGGGAGGGATAACATTCAGTACTTC. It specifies CASSPLKSGRDNIQYF.

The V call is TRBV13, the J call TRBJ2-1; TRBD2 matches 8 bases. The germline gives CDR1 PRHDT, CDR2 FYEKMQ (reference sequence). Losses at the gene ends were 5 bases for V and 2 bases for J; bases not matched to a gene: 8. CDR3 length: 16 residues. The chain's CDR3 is CASSLTSGGPYNEQFF. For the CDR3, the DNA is TGTGCCAGCAGCCTCACCTCGGGGGGGCCCTACAATGAGCAGTTCTTC.

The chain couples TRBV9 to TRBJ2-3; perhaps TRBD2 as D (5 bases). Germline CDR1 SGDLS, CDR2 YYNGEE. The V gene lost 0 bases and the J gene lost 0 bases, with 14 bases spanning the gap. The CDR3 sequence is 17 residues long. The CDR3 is CASSVAESEASTDTQYF. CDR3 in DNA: TGTGCCAGCAGCGTAGCGGAGTCGGAGGCTAGCACAGATACGCAGTATTTT.

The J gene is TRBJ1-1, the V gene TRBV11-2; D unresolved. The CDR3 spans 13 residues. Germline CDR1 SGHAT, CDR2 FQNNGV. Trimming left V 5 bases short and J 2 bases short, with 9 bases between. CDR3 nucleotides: TGTGCCAGCAGCCTAGCAGTTAACACTGAAGCTTTCTTT. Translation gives CASSLAVNTEAFF. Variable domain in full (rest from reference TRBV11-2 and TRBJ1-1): EAGVAQSPRYKIIEKRQSVAFWCNPISGHATLYWYQQILGQGPKLLIQFQNNGVVDDSQLPKDRFSAERLKGVDSTLKIQPAKLEDSAVYLCASSLAVNTEAFFGQGTRLTVV.

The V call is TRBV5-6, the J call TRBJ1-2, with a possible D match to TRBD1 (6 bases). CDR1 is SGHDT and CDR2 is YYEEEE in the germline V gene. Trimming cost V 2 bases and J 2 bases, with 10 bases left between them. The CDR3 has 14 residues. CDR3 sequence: CASSFQGSNYGYTF. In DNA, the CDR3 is TGTGCCAGCAGCTTCCAGGGGTCCAACTATGGCTACACCTTC. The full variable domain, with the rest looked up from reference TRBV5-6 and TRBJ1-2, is DAGVTQSPTHLIKTRGQQVTLRCSPKSGHDTVSWYQQALGQGPQFIFQYYEEEERQRGNFPDRFSGHQFPNYSSELNVNALLLGDSALYLCASSFQGSNYGYTFGSGTRLTVV.

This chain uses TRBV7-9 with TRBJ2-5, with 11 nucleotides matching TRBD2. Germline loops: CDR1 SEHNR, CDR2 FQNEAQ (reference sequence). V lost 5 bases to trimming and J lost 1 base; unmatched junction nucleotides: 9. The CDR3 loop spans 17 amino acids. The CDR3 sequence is CASSLKRLAGSQETQYF. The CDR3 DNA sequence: TGTGCCAGCAGCCTAAAGCGACTAGCGGGAAGCCAAGAGACCCAGTACTTC.

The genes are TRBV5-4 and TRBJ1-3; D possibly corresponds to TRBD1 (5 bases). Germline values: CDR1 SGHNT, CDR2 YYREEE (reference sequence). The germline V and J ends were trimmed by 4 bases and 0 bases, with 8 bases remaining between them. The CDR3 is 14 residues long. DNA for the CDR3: TGTGCCAGCAGCCGCGACAGCTCTGGAAACACCATATATTTT. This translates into CASSRDSSGNTIYF.

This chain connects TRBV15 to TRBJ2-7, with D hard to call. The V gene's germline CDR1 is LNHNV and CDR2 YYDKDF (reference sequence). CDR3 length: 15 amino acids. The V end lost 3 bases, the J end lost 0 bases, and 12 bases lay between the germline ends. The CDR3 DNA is TGTGCCACCAGCAGTACAGTCTCCCCCTCCTACGAGCAGTACTTC. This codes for CATSSTVSPSYEQYF.

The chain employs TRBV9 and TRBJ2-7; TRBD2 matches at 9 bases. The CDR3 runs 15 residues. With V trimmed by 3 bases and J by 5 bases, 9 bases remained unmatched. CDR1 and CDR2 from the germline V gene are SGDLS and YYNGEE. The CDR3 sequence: CASSGRIAGAHEQYF. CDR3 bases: TGTGCCAGCAGCGGAAGAATAGCGGGAGCCCACGAGCAGTACTTC.

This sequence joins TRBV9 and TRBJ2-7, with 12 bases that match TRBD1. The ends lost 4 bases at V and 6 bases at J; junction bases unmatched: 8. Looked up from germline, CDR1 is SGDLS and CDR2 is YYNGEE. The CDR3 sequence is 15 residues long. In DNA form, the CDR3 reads TGTGCCAGCAGCACGTCCGGGACAGGGGGCGGCGAGCAGTACTTC. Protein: CASSTSGTGGGEQYF. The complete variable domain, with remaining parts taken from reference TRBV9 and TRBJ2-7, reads DSGVTQTPKHLITATGQRVTLRCSPRSGDLSVYWYQQSLDQGLQFLIQYYNGEERAKGNILERFSAQQFPDLHSELNLSSLELGDSALYFCASSTSGTGGGEQYFGPGTRLTVT.

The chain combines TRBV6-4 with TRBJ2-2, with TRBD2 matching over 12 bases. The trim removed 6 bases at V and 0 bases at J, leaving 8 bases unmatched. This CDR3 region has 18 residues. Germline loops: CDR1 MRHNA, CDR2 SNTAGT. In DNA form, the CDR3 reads TGTGCCAGCAGAGACCGACTAGCGGGAGTTCCGAACACCGGGGAGCTGTTTTTT. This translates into CASRDRLAGVPNTGELFF.

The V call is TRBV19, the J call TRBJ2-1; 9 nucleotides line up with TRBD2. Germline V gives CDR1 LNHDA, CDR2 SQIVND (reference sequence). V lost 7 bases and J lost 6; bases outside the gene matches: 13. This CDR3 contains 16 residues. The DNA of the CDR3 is TGTGCCAGTACCCCTTGGGCGGGAGGGCCGGTCAATGAGCAGTTCTTC. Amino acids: CASTPWAGGPVNEQFF.